The 21 T cell receptor beta chains below come from one sample, sequenced in a study of T cell responses to AZD1222 COVID-19 vaccine. The data were produced by immunoSEQ multiplex PCR, yet TCRdb's version contains in-frame clones alone and is incomplete. The data hold approximately 160,000 clones, with 90% to 95% observed a single time. The source material was peripheral blood, sampled on day 0 of AZD1222 vaccination. These receptors all come from an adult in good health.

The rearrangement joins TRBV6-5 to TRBJ2-5, with 8 bases lining up with TRBD1. Germline lookup yields CDR1 MNHEY and CDR2 SVGAGI. This CDR3 is built from 14 residues. Unmatched junction bases numbered 8, after V lost 4 bases and J lost 7 bases. CDR3 DNA sequence: TGTGCCAGCAGTTCTCGACAGGGGTTGGGGACCCAGTACTTC. Residues: CASSSRQGLGTQYF.

This sequence joins TRBV24-1 and TRBJ2-2; D is undetermined. CDR3 length equals 13 residues. CDR1 KGHDR and CDR2 SFDVKD come from the germline V gene. V lost 6 bases to trimming and J lost 3 bases, with 7 bases between them. The CDR3 reads CATSRPYTGELFF. The CDR3 DNA sequence: TGTGCCACCAGTCGCCCTTACACCGGGGAGCTGTTTTTT.

The rearrangement links TRBV7-9 to TRBJ2-2; D gene uncertain. This CDR3 has 15 residues. V was pared by 3 bases and J by 3 bases, with 11 bases between. Germline V gives CDR1 SEHNR, CDR2 FQNEAQ (reference sequence). The CDR3 sequence: CASSFKRIDTGELFF. The CDR3 DNA is TGTGCCAGCAGCTTTAAAAGGATCGACACCGGGGAGCTGTTTTTT.

For the CDR3, the DNA is TGCGCCAGCAGCGAGACAGGGGGCCACGGCTATGGCTACACCTTC. This gives the protein CASSETGGHGYGYTF. The chain combines TRBV5-1 with TRBJ1-2; 10 bases line up with TRBD1. This CDR3 spans 15 amino acids. V shed 4 bases, J shed 4 bases, and the junction held 7 bases outside the gene matches. Germline V gene data show CDR1 as SGHRS and CDR2 as YFSETQ.

J is TRBJ1-3 and V is TRBV9; 9 bases align to TRBD1. CDR1 and CDR2 from the germline V gene are SGDLS and YYNGEE. The CDR3 spans 14 residues. V shed 4 bases and J 3 bases; nucleotides not matched to a gene: 2. In DNA form, the CDR3 reads TGTGCCAGCAGCCGGACAGGGGATGGAAACACCATATATTTT. Its protein product is CASSRTGDGNTIYF.

The V and J genes are TRBV4-3 and TRBJ2-7, with TRBD2 as a possible D gene (5 bases). Germline CDR1 and CDR2: LGHNA and YSLEER. CDR3 length: 16 residues. Trimming took off 2 bases at V and 4 bases at J, with 18 bases between the two ends. This CDR3 is CASSQKVVGSQYEQYF. In nucleotides, the CDR3 is TGCGCCAGCAGCCAAAAGGTCGTGGGGAGTCAATACGAGCAGTACTTC.

The V gene is TRBV28, the J gene TRBJ2-6; D gene uncertain. The CDR3 contains 17 residues. The germline V gene encodes CDR1 MDHEN and CDR2 SYDVKM. Trimming removed 3 bases at V and 1 base at J, with 13 bases between. The CDR3 DNA is TGTGCCAGCAGTTTCCCCTGGTCAGGTTCTGGGGCCAACGTCCTGACTTTC. Translation: CASSFPWSGSGANVLTF.

This clone came up once. The rearrangement uses TRBV5-5 and TRBJ1-1; no clear D gene. The CDR3 length is 13 residues. Trimming removed 3 bases from V and 0 bases from J, with 6 bases in between. Germline V gene data show CDR1 as SGHKS and CDR2 as YYEKEE (reference sequence). The CDR3 here is CASSWQMNTEAFF. The CDR3 nucleotides are TGTGCCAGCAGCTGGCAGATGAACACTGAAGCTTTCTTT.

V is TRBV29-1 and J is TRBJ2-1, with 11 bases that match TRBD2. The CDR3 spans 17 residues. CDR1 is SQVTM and CDR2 is ANQGSEA in the germline V gene. V dropped 4 bases and J dropped 0; count of bases not matched to a gene: 8. Here the CDR3 DNA reads TGCAGCGTTGGGAGTTATACTAGCGGGAGCTCCTACAATGAGCAGTTCTTC. It translates to CSVGSYTSGSSYNEQFF.

The V and J genes are TRBV2 and TRBJ2-5, with a tentative D call TRBD1 (5 bases). The CDR3 loop spans 13 amino acids. The germline V and J ends were trimmed by 8 bases and 5 bases, with 15 bases remaining between them. Germline V gene sequence: CDR1 SNHLY, CDR2 FYNNEI. The CDR3 DNA reads as TGTGCCAGCTATACAGGTTTCCTGGAGACCCAGTACTTC. Translation gives CASYTGFLETQYF.

The gene calls are TRBV7-6 and TRBJ2-5, with D possibly being TRBD2 (5 bases). The CDR3 consists of 15 residues. In germline, CDR1 is SGHVS, CDR2 FNYEAQ. V lost 0 bases to trimming and J lost 1 base, with 9 bases between them. CDR3 sequence reads: CASSLARVTQETQYF. DNA of the CDR3: TGTGCCAGCAGCTTAGCGCGGGTGACCCAAGAGACCCAGTACTTC.

V is TRBV21-1 and J is TRBJ1-2; the table's D call, TRBD1, was not checked against the DNA. TRBV21-1 is annotated as a pseudogene. This CDR3 comprises 15 residues. The CDR3 DNA is TGTGCCAGCAGCCCTTGCCGGACAGCCTACTATGGCTACACCTTC. Translating it yields CASSPCRTAYYGYTF.

The chain combines TRBV21-1 with TRBJ2-5; TRBD2 is taken as the D call from the table, unchecked against the DNA. TRBV21-1 is a recognized pseudogene. The CDR3 length is 12 residues. The CDR3 protein is CASRPRRETQYF. CDR3 in DNA: TGTGCCAGCAGACCGAGGAGGGAGACCCAGTACTTC.

V gene TRBV10-3 combines with J gene TRBJ2-1; D not certain. In germline, CDR1 is ENHRY, CDR2 SYGVKD. CDR3 length equals 13 residues. V was shortened by 9 bases and J by 6 bases, with 15 bases between the two germline ends. CDR3: CAIFSDRINEQFF. The CDR3 DNA is TGTGCCATTTTCTCTGACCGAATCAATGAGCAGTTCTTC.

The chain employs TRBV4-2 and TRBJ1-4, with D uncertain. V gave up 1 base and J gave up 3 bases, with 9 bases separating them. The germline gives CDR1 LGHNA, CDR2 YNFKEQ. There are 15 residues in the CDR3. CDR3 amino acids: CASSQVDGSNEKLFF. The CDR3 bases are TGTGCCAGCAGCCAAGTTGATGGTTCTAATGAAAAACTGTTTTTT.

This chain connects TRBV29-1 to TRBJ1-1; 7 nucleotides line up with TRBD1. There are 15 residues in the CDR3. After removal of 1 base from V and 1 base from J, the junction contained 6 bases not matched to a gene. Germline-derived CDR1 and CDR2 are SQVTM and ANQGSEA. DNA for the CDR3: TGCAGCGTTGAAGCCCAAGGGGGCCAGAACACTGAAGCTTTCTTT. Its protein product is CSVEAQGGQNTEAFF.

The chain has TRBV7-9 and TRBJ2-4; D tentatively fits TRBD1 or TRBD2 (5 bases each). Germline V gives CDR1 SEHNR, CDR2 FQNEAQ (reference sequence). V shed 3 bases and J shed 1 base, with 10 bases lying between them. This CDR3 is 15 amino acids long. The chain's CDR3 is CASSLRGSAKNIQYF. As DNA, the CDR3 is TGTGCCAGCAGCTTGAGGGGTTCGGCCAAAAACATTCAGTACTTC.

The genes are TRBV28 and TRBJ1-6; no clear D. V was clipped by 5 bases and J by 9 bases, with 8 bases between them. The CDR3 consists of 12 residues. Germline-derived CDR1 and CDR2 are MDHEN and SYDVKM. CDR3 sequence: CASSPRFSPLHF. DNA for the CDR3: TGTGCCAGCAGTCCACGCTTTTCACCCCTCCACTTT.

The chain recombines TRBV28 with TRBJ1-2; a possible D gene is TRBD1 (5 bases). Trimming removed 7 bases at V and 7 bases at J, with 19 bases between. This CDR3 has 14 residues. Germline-derived CDR1 and CDR2 are MDHEN and SYDVKM. The CDR3 sequence: CASILRAGEGGYTF. CDR3 coding DNA: TGTGCCAGCATCCTACGCGCGGGGGAAGGTGGCTACACCTTC.

This clone was detected only a few times. The chain links TRBV12-5 to TRBJ1-2, with D perhaps TRBD1 (6 bases). Germline lookup yields CDR1 LGHNT and CDR2 FRNRAP. CDR3 length: 16 amino acids. Trimming left V 0 bases short and J 5 bases short, with 16 bases between. The CDR3, as DNA: TGTGCTAGTGGTTTGGTCCGGGGGCGAGGTAGGTATGGCTACACCTTC. Residues: CASGLVRGRGRYGYTF. Complete variable domain (other parts from reference TRBV12-5 and TRBJ1-2): DARVTQTPRHKVTEMGQEVTMRCQPILGHNTVFWYRQTMMQGLELLAYFRNRAPLDDSGMPKDRFSAEMPDATLATLKIQPSEPRDSAVYFCASGLVRGRGRYGYTFGSGTRLTVV.

The V call is TRBV19, the J call TRBJ2-1, with TRBD2 as a possible D gene (9 bases). There are 18 residues in the CDR3. Germline loops: CDR1 LNHDA, CDR2 SQIVND (reference sequence). V gave up 5 bases and J gave up 7 bases, with 27 bases separating them. Written as DNA, the CDR3 is TGTGCCAGTAGTCCCAGGGGGCAGGTGGCTAGCGGGAATAATGAGCAGTTCTTC. It yields the protein CASSPRGQVASGNNEQFF.